These 10 T cell receptor beta chains share one sample of origin, sequenced in a study of T cell changes during pregnancy in multiple sclerosis (dated by TCRdb to the late 2010s). The library was built by means of the immunoSEQ multiplex PCR assay. TCRdb stores this immuneACCESS table with in-frame sequences only. Part of the clones is absent; in the studies checked, under half of the shortfall reflects unresolved V genes, and no reason is known for the rest. The sample contains around 50,000 clones, around 90% of them found a single time. Of the sample, less than 0.6% is held by the ten largest clones. The specimen was CD4+ T cells from peripheral blood mononuclear cells, collected in the third trimester of pregnancy. The receptors originated from a female donor with multiple sclerosis, enrolled in a pregnancy study.

The chain recombines TRBV2 with TRBJ2-2; 10 nucleotides line up with TRBD1. J was trimmed by 2 bases and V by 8 bases; bases with no gene match: 5. From germline, CDR1 is SNHLY and CDR2 FYNNEI. This CDR3 is built from 15 residues. DNA for the CDR3: TGTGCCAGCGGCGGGACAGGGGTTAACACCGGGGAGCTGTTTTTT. This codes for CASGGTGVNTGELFF. The full variable domain, completed using reference TRBV2 and TRBJ2-2, is EPEVTQTPSHQVTQMGQEVILRCVPISNHLYFYWYRQILGQKVEFLVSFYNNEISEKSEIFDDQFSVERPDGSNFTLKIRSTKLEDSAMYFCASGGTGVNTGELFFGEGSRLTVL.

The chain uses TRBV5-1 and TRBJ1-2; 7 positions match TRBD1. The germline V gene has CDR1 SGHRS and CDR2 YFSETQ. The V gene end was trimmed by 7 bases and the J gene end by 2 bases; junction bases not matched to a gene: 11. CDR3 length: 15 residues. CDR3: CASSPQVGQNYGYTF. The CDR3 DNA sequence: TGCGCCAGCTCCCCACAAGTGGGACAGAACTATGGCTACACCTTC.

This clone was recorded a few times. V and J are TRBV7-9 and TRBJ1-2; D may be TRBD1 (5 bases). The CDR3 loop spans 18 amino acids. The germline gives CDR1 SEHNR, CDR2 FQNEAQ (reference sequence). Between the trimmed V and J ends, which lost 5 bases and 3 bases, there was a span of 25 bases. In DNA, the CDR3 is TGTGCCAGCAGCCACAATTTGAACGCCGGGGGGGTTCACTATGGCTACACCTTC. This translates into CASSHNLNAGGVHYGYTF.

The gene calls are TRBV14 and TRBJ1-5; TRBD1 agrees at 9 bases. Per the germline V gene, CDR1 is SGHDN and CDR2 is FVKESK. CDR3 length: 17 amino acids. J lost 7 bases, V lost 3 bases, and 13 bases had no gene match. CDR3 in DNA: TGTGCCAGCAGCCACCCGACCGGGACAGGGACTTACCAGCCCCAGCATTTT. It specifies CASSHPTGTGTYQPQHF.

The V and J genes are TRBV4-1 and TRBJ1-2; D possibly corresponds to TRBD1 (6 bases). Trimming took off 0 bases at V and 5 bases at J, with 13 bases between the two ends. The CDR3 length is 15 residues. Germline CDR1 is MGHRA and CDR2 is YSYEKL. In DNA, the CDR3 is TGCGCCAGCAGCCAAGATATGGCAGGGGCGTATGGCTACACCTTC. It codes for CASSQDMAGAYGYTF.

CDR3 DNA sequence: TGTGCCAGCAGCCAGACAAGGAACACTGAAGCTTTCTTT. Encoded protein: CASSQTRNTEAFF. The chain carries TRBV7-2 and TRBJ1-1, with D unresolved. The V and J ends lost 5 bases and 1 base respectively, with 8 bases between them. CDR1 and CDR2 from the germline V gene are SGHTA and FQGNSA. The CDR3 totals 13 residues.

This clone has only a few counts. The chain combines TRBV19 with TRBJ2-7; tentatively, D is TRBD1 (6 bases). Germline lookup yields CDR1 LNHDA and CDR2 SQIVND (reference sequence). The CDR3 consists of 14 residues. Deletions cut 4 bases from V and 1 base from J, with 11 bases between. CDR3 coding DNA: TGTGCCAGTAGTAGCGGACAGACATCCTACGAGCAGTACTTC. Residues: CASSSGQTSYEQYF. The full variable domain, completed using reference TRBV19 and TRBJ2-7, is DGGITQSPKYLFRKEGQNVTLSCEQNLNHDAMYWYRQDPGQGLRLIYYSQIVNDFQKGDIAEGYSVSREKKESFPLTVTSAQKNPTAFYLCASSSGQTSYEQYFGPGTRLTVT.

The chain is built from TRBV6-5 and TRBJ2-3, with TRBD2 identical over 12 bases. Germline-derived CDR1 and CDR2 are MNHEY and SVGAGI. V trimming: 4 bases; J trimming: 2 bases; junction bases outside the gene matches: 4. The CDR3 has 16 residues. CDR3 DNA: TGTGCCAGCAGTTCAGGACTAGCGGGGATCACAGATACGCAGTATTTT. Translation: CASSSGLAGITDTQYF.

The chain uses TRBV10-1 and TRBJ2-3; TRBD2 might be the D (6 bases). V lost 3 bases and J lost 6, with 22 bases in between. From germline, CDR1 is WNHNN and CDR2 SYGVQD (reference sequence). This CDR3 has 17 amino acids. CDR3 coding DNA: TGCGCCAGCAGTGAAGGGACTCTTGGTCTGAAGCCGGATACGCAGTATTTT. Translation gives CASSEGTLGLKPDTQYF.

With respect to this clone: The same CDR3 arises from other DNA sequences in this sample as well. The chain combines TRBV5-1 with TRBJ1-3; no definite D call. The V and J ends lost 0 bases and 4 bases respectively, with 8 bases between them. The germline V gene encodes CDR1 SGHRS and CDR2 YFSETQ. This CDR3 has 14 amino acids. This CDR3 reads CASSLAGYGNTIYF. CDR3 DNA: TGCGCCAGCAGCTTGGCGGGGTACGGAAACACCATATATTTT.